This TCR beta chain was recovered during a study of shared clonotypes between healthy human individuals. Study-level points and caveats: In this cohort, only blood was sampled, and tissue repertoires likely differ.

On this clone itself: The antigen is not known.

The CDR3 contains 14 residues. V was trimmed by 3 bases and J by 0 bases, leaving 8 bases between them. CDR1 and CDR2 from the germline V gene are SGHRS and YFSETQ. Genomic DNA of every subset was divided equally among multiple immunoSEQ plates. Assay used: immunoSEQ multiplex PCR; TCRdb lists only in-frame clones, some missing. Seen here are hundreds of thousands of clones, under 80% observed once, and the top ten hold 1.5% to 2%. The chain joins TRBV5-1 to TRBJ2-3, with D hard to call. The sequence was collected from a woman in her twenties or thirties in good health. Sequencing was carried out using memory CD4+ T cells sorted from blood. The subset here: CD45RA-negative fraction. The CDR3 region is CASSSGPSTDTQYF. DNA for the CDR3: TGCGCCAGCAGCTCCGGGCCTAGCACAGATACGCAGTATTTT.